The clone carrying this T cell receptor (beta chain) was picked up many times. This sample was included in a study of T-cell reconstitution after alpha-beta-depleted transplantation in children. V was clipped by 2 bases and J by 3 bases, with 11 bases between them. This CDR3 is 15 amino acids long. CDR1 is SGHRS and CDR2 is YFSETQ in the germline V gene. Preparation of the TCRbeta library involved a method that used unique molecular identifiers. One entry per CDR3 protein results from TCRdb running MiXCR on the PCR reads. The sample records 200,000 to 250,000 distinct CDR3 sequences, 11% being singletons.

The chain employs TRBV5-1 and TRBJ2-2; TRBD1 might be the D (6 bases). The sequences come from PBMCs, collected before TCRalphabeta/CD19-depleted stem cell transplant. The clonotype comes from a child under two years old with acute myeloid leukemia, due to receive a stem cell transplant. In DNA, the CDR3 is TGCGCCAGCAGCTTTTCAGGGGCGGACACCGGGGAGCTGTTTTTT. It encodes CASSFSGADTGELFF.